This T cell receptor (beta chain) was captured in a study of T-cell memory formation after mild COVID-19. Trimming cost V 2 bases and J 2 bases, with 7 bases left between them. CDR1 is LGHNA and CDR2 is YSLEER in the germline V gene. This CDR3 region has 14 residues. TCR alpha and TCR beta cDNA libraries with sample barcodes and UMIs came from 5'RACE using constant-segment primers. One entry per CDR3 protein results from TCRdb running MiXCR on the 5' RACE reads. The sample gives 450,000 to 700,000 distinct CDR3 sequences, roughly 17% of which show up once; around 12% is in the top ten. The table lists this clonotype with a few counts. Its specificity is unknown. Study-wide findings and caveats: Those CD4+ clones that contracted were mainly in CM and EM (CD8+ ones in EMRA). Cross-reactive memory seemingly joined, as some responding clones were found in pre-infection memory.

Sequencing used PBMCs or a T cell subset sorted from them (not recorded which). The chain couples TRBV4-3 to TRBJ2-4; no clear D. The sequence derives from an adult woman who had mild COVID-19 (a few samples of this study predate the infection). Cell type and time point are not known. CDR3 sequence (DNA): TGCGCCAGCAGCCAACTGGGATCCAAAAACATTCAGTACTTC. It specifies CASSQLGSKNIQYF.